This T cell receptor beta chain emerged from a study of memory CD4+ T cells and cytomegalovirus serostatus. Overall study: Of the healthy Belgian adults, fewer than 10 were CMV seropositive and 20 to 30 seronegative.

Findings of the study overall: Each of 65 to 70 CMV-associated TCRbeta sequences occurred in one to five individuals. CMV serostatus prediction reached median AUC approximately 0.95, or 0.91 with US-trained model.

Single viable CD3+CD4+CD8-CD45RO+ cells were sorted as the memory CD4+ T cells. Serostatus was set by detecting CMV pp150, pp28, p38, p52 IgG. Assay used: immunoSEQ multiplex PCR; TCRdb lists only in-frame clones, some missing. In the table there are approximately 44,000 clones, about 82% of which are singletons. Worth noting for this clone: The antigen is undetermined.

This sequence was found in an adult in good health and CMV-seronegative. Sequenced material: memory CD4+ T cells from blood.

The CDR3 loop reads CASSLDWGDNEQFF. The CDR3 nucleotides read TGTGCCAGCAGCTTAGATTGGGGTGACAATGAGCAGTTCTTC. The gene calls are TRBV7-2 and TRBJ2-1; no definite D call. V was pared by 1 base and J by 5 bases, with 9 bases between. The CDR3 loop spans 14 amino acids. The V gene's germline CDR1 is SGHTA and CDR2 FQGNSA.